This T cell receptor (beta chain) was sequenced during a study of blood T cells in healthy people across ages. This clonotype showed up just a few times. Its antigen is not identified. The study's findings and limits: For the donors, CMV status was unknown and possibly confounded expanded clonotype changes. It was held that diversity estimates obtained from one million T cells represented underestimates. Naive CD4+ cells and diversity were both higher in long-lived donors than in aged donors.

CDR3 size: 14 residues. Germline lookup yields CDR1 SEHNR and CDR2 FQNEAQ (reference sequence). The junction had 12 bases not matched to a gene; V was cut back by 9 bases and J by 8 bases. For the second PCR, which ran for about 7 to 11 cycles, a sample-barcoded 5' primer and a J-beta primer mix were used. MiXCR was run by TCRdb on the 5' RACE reads, yielding one entry per CDR3 protein. The sample comprises around 650,000 distinct CDR3 sequences, less than 40% of which are singletons, and approximately 15% rests with the top ten. The specimen was blood. The J gene is TRBJ2-3, the V gene TRBV7-9; 9 bases line up with TRBD1. The clonotype was recovered from a woman aged 80 or over in good health. The chain's CDR3 is CASGQGRMRGTQYF. CDR3 in DNA: TGTGCCAGTGGACAGGGGCGTATGAGGGGTACGCAGTATTTT.